This is a list of T cell receptor beta chains from one sample in a study of shared clonotypes between healthy human individuals. Sequencing was performed with immunoSEQ multiplex PCR; in TCRdb, only in-frame clones are kept and a portion is missing. The sample has hundreds of thousands of clones, less than 98% seen once. Sequencing was carried out using naive CD4+ T cells sorted from blood. These receptors were collected from a woman in her 30s in good health. The CDR3 runs from the conserved cysteine through the conserved F or W. The D gene is left open where the match is weak. Clone size is shown for a subset of rows, as once, few, many or a class of expanded clone.

J: TRBJ2-6; length: 15; V: TRBV19; size: .; D: .; CDR3: CASSIPRSGANVLTF; DNA: TGTGCCAGTAGTATTCCCCGCTCTGGGGCCAACGTCCTGACTTTC
J: TRBJ2-2; length: 16; V: TRBV2; size: once; D: TRBD1; CDR3: CASSVVGTENTGELFF; DNA: TGTGCCAGCAGTGTGGTAGGGACAGAGAACACCGGGGAGCTGTTTTTT
J: TRBJ1-1; length: 12; V: TRBV19; size: few; D: .; CDR3: CATRRLNTEAFF; DNA: TGTGCCACTCGGCGGCTGAACACTGAAGCTTTCTTT
J: TRBJ2-2; length: 16; V: TRBV11-3; size: .; D: .; CDR3: CASSLGVGVNTGELFF; DNA: TGTGCCAGCAGCTTAGGAGTCGGAGTCAACACCGGGGAGCTGTTTTTT
J: TRBJ2-5; length: 13; V: TRBV2; size: .; D: .; CDR3: CASRRDVEETQYF; DNA: TGTGCCAGCAGACGGGACGTAGAAGAGACCCAGTACTTC
J: TRBJ2-5; length: 15; V: TRBV28; size: .; D: .; CDR3: CASSPYRPGGETQYF; DNA: TGTGCCAGCAGTCCCTATCGGCCTGGAGGAGAGACCCAGTACTTC
J: TRBJ2-3; length: 13; V: TRBV5-1; size: .; D: .; CDR3: CASSAVGTDTQYF; DNA: TGCGCCAGCAGCGCCGTAGGCACAGATACGCAGTATTTT
J: TRBJ1-1; length: 15; V: TRBV5-6; size: .; D: .; CDR3: CASRLRGESGTEAFF; DNA: TGTGCCAGCAGGCTCCGGGGGGAATCGGGCACTGAAGCTTTCTTT
J: TRBJ2-1; length: 17; V: TRBV7-8; size: .; D: TRBD2; CDR3: CASSTYSGIRGYNEQFF; DNA: TGTGCCAGCAGCACCTATAGCGGGATCCGGGGGTACAATGAGCAGTTCTTC
J: TRBJ2-3; length: 16; V: TRBV6-5; size: .; D: .; CDR3: CASSYSSTGRTDTQYF; DNA: TGTGCCAGCAGTTACTCGAGTACAGGGCGCACAGATACGCAGTATTTT
J: TRBJ1-2; length: 14; V: TRBV7-9; size: once; D: .; CDR3: CASSLTGALDGYTF; DNA: TGTGCCAGCAGCCTCACCGGGGCCCTCGATGGCTACACCTTC
J: TRBJ2-7; length: 13; V: TRBV19; size: .; D: TRBD1; CDR3: CASRQGSTYEQYF; DNA: TGTGCCAGTAGACAGGGGTCTACCTACGAGCAGTACTTC
J: TRBJ2-7; length: 13; V: TRBV19; size: .; D: TRBD2; CDR3: CASSTLAGGEQYF; DNA: TGTGCCAGTAGTACACTAGCGGGAGGCGAGCAGTACTTC
J: TRBJ2-2; length: 14; V: TRBV7-9; size: .; D: .; CDR3: CASQGGANTGELFF; DNA: TGTGCCAGCCAAGGGGGAGCCAACACCGGGGAGCTGTTTTTT
J: TRBJ1-1; length: 15; V: TRBV5-1; size: .; D: .; CDR3: CASSSWPKMNTEAFF; DNA: TGCGCCAGCAGCTCCTGGCCAAAAATGAACACTGAAGCTTTCTTT
J: TRBJ1-5; length: 14; V: TRBV28; size: few; D: .; CDR3: CASSFVSRDGTQHF; DNA: TGTGCCAGCAGTTTCGTCAGCAGGGATGGGACCCAGCATTTT
J: TRBJ1-4; length: 15; V: TRBV7-9; size: .; D: .; CDR3: CASSLYGSTNEKLFF; DNA: TGTGCCAGCAGCTTGTACGGGTCAACTAATGAAAAACTGTTTTTT
J: TRBJ2-7; length: 11; V: TRBV25-1; size: .; D: .; CDR3: CASSGMGLLGF; DNA: TGTGCCAGCAGCGGAATGGGTCTCTTGGGCTTC
J: TRBJ2-3; length: 15; V: TRBV6-5; size: .; D: .; CDR3: CASSYTGVNTDTQYF; DNA: TGTGCCAGCAGTTACACTGGGGTCAACACAGATACGCAGTATTTT
J: TRBJ2-2; length: 16; V: TRBV5-6; size: .; D: .; CDR3: CASSPGGGSFLGELFF; DNA: TGTGCCAGCAGCCCAGGGGGCGGGAGTTTTCTCGGGGAGCTGTTTTTT
J: TRBJ2-7; length: 14; V: TRBV7-2; size: .; D: TRBD1; CDR3: CASSLGQGRVEQYF; DNA: TGTGCCAGCAGCCTGGGACAGGGAAGGGTCGAGCAGTACTTC
J: TRBJ1-4; length: 13; V: TRBV7-2; size: .; D: .; CDR3: CATKTFRNEKLFF; DNA: TGTGCCACCAAGACTTTCCGTAATGAAAAACTGTTTTTT
J: TRBJ2-7; length: 14; V: TRBV6-1; size: once; D: .; CDR3: CASRRGQNSYEQYF; DNA: TGTGCCTCCCGGCGGGGACAAAACTCCTACGAGCAGTACTTC
J: TRBJ2-1; length: 15; V: TRBV28; size: .; D: TRBD1; CDR3: CASSPGQGSYNEQFF; DNA: TGTGCCAGCAGTCCGGGACAGGGTTCCTACAATGAGCAGTTCTTC
J: TRBJ2-2; length: 15; V: TRBV10-3; size: .; D: .; CDR3: CAISESSVGAGELFF; DNA: TGTGCCATCAGTGAGTCGAGTGTGGGAGCCGGGGAGCTGTTTTTT
J: TRBJ1-1; length: 14; V: TRBV6-1; size: .; D: TRBD1; CDR3: CASLDRGYSSEAFF; DNA: TGTGCCAGTTTGGACAGGGGGTATAGTTCTGAAGCTTTCTTT
J: TRBJ2-7; length: 13; V: TRBV5-1; size: .; D: .; CDR3: CASSSGPAYEQYF; DNA: TGCGCCAGCAGCTCGGGCCCAGCCTACGAGCAGTACTTC
J: TRBJ1-1; length: 13; V: TRBV6-5; size: .; D: TRBD1; CDR3: CASSYSRQGEAFF; DNA: TGTGCCAGCAGTTACTCCAGACAGGGGGAAGCTTTCTTT
J: TRBJ2-7; length: 15; V: TRBV7-9; size: .; D: .; CDR3: CASSLFPGLYYEQYF; DNA: TGTGCCAGCAGCTTATTTCCGGGACTGTACTACGAGCAGTACTTC
J: TRBJ2-1; length: 13; V: TRBV29-1; size: .; D: TRBD1; CDR3: CSAKDRVYNEQFF; DNA: TGCAGCGCCAAGGACAGGGTATACAATGAGCAGTTCTTC
J: TRBJ2-7; length: 16; V: TRBV9; size: once; D: TRBD2; CDR3: CASSVGGTSPMGEQYF; DNA: TGTGCCAGCAGCGTAGGGGGGACTAGCCCCATGGGGGAGCAGTACTTC
J: TRBJ1-5; length: 12; V: TRBV30; size: .; D: .; CDR3: CAWSVGGQPQHF; DNA: TGTGCCTGGAGTGTAGGGGGTCAGCCCCAGCATTTT
J: TRBJ2-1; length: 18; V: TRBV9; size: .; D: TRBD2; CDR3: CASSVGPAGGLSYNEQFF; DNA: TGTGCCAGCAGCGTAGGGCCAGCGGGAGGCCTCTCCTACAATGAGCAGTTCTTC
J: TRBJ2-1; length: 15; V: TRBV6-5; size: .; D: TRBD1; CDR3: CASSPGTGRLNEQFF; DNA: TGTGCCAGCAGTCCCGGGACAGGGCGTCTTAATGAGCAGTTCTTC
J: TRBJ2-7; length: 14; V: TRBV6-6; size: .; D: .; CDR3: CASALVRNSYEQYF; DNA: TGTGCCAGCGCTTTAGTCCGAAATTCCTACGAGCAGTACTTC
J: TRBJ1-2; length: 11; V: TRBV6-1; size: .; D: .; CDR3: CASGSSYGYTF; DNA: TGTGCCAGCGGGAGCAGCTATGGCTACACCTTC
J: TRBJ2-5; length: 15; V: TRBV19; size: .; D: .; CDR3: CASRKHGRSQETQYF; DNA: TGTGCCAGTAGAAAACATGGACGGTCGCAAGAGACCCAGTACTTC
J: TRBJ2-7; length: 15; V: TRBV19; size: .; D: TRBD1; CDR3: CASSISDRGLYEQYF; DNA: TGTGCCAGTAGTATATCGGACAGGGGGCTCTACGAGCAGTACTTC
J: TRBJ2-2; length: 14; V: TRBV28; size: .; D: .; CDR3: CASSLWVNTGELFF; DNA: TGTGCCAGCAGTTTATGGGTGAACACCGGGGAGCTGTTTTTT
J: TRBJ1-1; length: 13; V: TRBV21-1; size: .; D: .; CDR3: CASSNGVFPEAFF; DNA: TGTGCCAGCAGCAATGGGGTGTTTCCTGAAGCTTTCTTT
J: TRBJ2-7; length: 16; V: TRBV5-1; size: .; D: TRBD2; CDR3: CASSSAAGGPGYEQYF; DNA: TGCGCCAGCAGCTCCGCTGCGGGAGGGCCTGGCTACGAGCAGTACTTC
J: TRBJ1-5; length: 15; V: TRBV5-1; size: .; D: TRBD1; CDR3: CASSLGTGAGQPQHF; DNA: TGCGCCAGCAGCTTGGGGACAGGGGCAGGCCAGCCCCAGCATTTT
J: TRBJ1-1; length: 16; V: TRBV5-4; size: .; D: .; CDR3: CASSFSPGFGNTEAFF; DNA: TGTGCCAGCAGCTTCAGCCCAGGGTTTGGGAACACTGAAGCTTTCTTT
J: TRBJ1-2; length: 16; V: TRBV7-7; size: .; D: TRBD1; CDR3: CASSFSDRGGDYGYTF; DNA: TGTGCCAGCAGCTTTAGTGACAGGGGAGGCGACTATGGCTACACCTTC
J: TRBJ2-1; length: 11; V: TRBV6-5; size: .; D: .; CDR3: CASSRGREQFF; DNA: TGTGCCAGCAGTCGAGGTCGCGAGCAGTTCTTC
J: TRBJ1-2; length: 14; V: TRBV5-6; size: .; D: .; CDR3: CASSLEPGGYGYTF; DNA: TGTGCCAGCAGCTTGGAGCCTGGGGGATATGGCTACACCTTC
J: TRBJ2-2; length: 12; V: TRBV30; size: .; D: .; CDR3: CAWSSSPGELFF; DNA: TGTGCCTGGAGTTCCTCGCCCGGGGAGCTGTTTTTT
J: TRBJ1-2; length: 14; V: TRBV10-2; size: .; D: TRBD1; CDR3: CASRNRGGVDGYTF; DNA: TGCGCCAGCAGGAACAGGGGTGGAGTGGATGGCTACACCTTC
J: TRBJ2-7; length: 14; V: TRBV4-1; size: .; D: .; CDR3: CASSQASTSYEQYF; DNA: TGCGCCAGCAGCCAGGCTAGTACCTCCTACGAGCAGTACTTC
J: TRBJ1-2; length: 15; V: TRBV19; size: .; D: .; CDR3: CASSITAKRNYGYTF; DNA: TGTGCCAGTAGTATTACAGCTAAGCGAAACTATGGCTACACCTTC
J: TRBJ2-3; length: 16; V: TRBV30; size: once; D: .; CDR3: CAWSVSPVTSTDTQYF; DNA: TGTGCCTGGAGTGTATCACCGGTAACGAGCACAGATACGCAGTATTTT
J: TRBJ2-7; length: 13; V: TRBV28; size: .; D: .; CDR3: CASRIGQPYEQYF; DNA: TGTGCCAGCAGAATAGGACAGCCCTACGAGCAGTACTTC
J: TRBJ1-1; length: 15; V: TRBV28; size: .; D: TRBD1; CDR3: CASSFAGQGNTEAFF; DNA: TGTGCCAGCAGTTTTGCCGGACAGGGCAACACTGAAGCTTTCTTT
J: TRBJ2-5; length: 13; V: TRBV2; size: .; D: .; CDR3: CAAWTGTRRTQYF; DNA: TGTGCCGCATGGACAGGGACTAGAAGGACCCAGTACTTC
J: TRBJ1-4; length: 15; V: TRBV6-5; size: once; D: .; CDR3: CASRATAGAGEKLFF; DNA: TGTGCCAGCAGAGCGACAGCCGGAGCGGGTGAAAAACTGTTTTTT